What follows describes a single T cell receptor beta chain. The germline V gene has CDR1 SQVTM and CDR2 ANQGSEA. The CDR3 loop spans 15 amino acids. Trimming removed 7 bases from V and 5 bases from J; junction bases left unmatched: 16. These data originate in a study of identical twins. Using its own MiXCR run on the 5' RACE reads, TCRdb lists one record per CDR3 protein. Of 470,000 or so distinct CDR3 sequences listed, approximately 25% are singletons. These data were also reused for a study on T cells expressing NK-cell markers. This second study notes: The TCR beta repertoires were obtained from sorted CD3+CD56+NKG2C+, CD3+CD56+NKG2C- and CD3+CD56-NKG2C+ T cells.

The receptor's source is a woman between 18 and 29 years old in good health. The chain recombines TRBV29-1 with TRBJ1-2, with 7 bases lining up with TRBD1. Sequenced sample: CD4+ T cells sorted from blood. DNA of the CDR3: TGCAGCGGCAAAGATATACAGGGGCTGAATTATGGCTACACCTTC. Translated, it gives CSGKDIQGLNYGYTF.